This TCR beta chain emerged from a study of beta chain features in type 1 diabetes. Reverse transcribing all isolated RNA meant expressed TCRB transcripts were sequenced. TCRdb's copy holds only in-frame clones and misses some; the assay was immunoSEQ multiplex PCR. The data hold under 550,000 clones, with roughly 11% observed a single time. The table lists this clone with many counts. This receptor was identified in a woman aged 18 to 35 in good health. Sequences were obtained from naive CD4+ T cells from blood.

CDR3 nucleotide sequence: TGCAGCGTTGGAAACTACGAGCAGTACTTC. Its translation is CSVGNYEQYF. V usage is TRBV29-1 and J usage is TRBJ2-7; D call uncertain. The CDR3 has 10 residues. CDR1 and CDR2 (germline): SQVTM, ANQGSEA. Deletions cut 4 bases from V and 3 bases from J, with 4 bases between.